Listed here are 16 T cell receptor beta chains from one sample, sequenced in a study of T cell responses to AZD1222 COVID-19 vaccine. Repertoires were generated with immunoSEQ multiplex PCR, while TCRdb's copy carries only in-frame clones and drops some. The sample shows more than 85,000 clones, about 90% of them seen only once. The material was peripheral blood, obtained on day 0 of AZD1222 vaccination. Receptors were obtained from an adult in good health.

V gene TRBV7-9 combines with J gene TRBJ1-5; maybe TRBD1 (6 bases). The length of the CDR3 is 14 residues. Per the germline V gene, CDR1 is SEHNR and CDR2 is FQNEAQ (reference sequence). Between the trimmed V and J ends, which lost 5 bases and 4 bases, there was a span of 12 bases. DNA of the CDR3: TGTGCCAGCAGCCCCCCGGACAGAAATCAGCCCCAGCATTTT. This gives the protein CASSPPDRNQPQHF.

The V call is TRBV30, the J call TRBJ1-6; 10 bases map to TRBD1. V lost 3 bases to trimming and J lost 6 bases; unmatched junction nucleotides: 11. There are 17 residues in the CDR3. CDR1 is GTSNPN and CDR2 is SVGIG in the germline V gene (reference sequence). CDR3 sequence reads: CAWRGGMDRGINSPLHF. CDR3 in DNA: TGTGCCTGGAGAGGGGGGATGGACAGGGGGATTAATTCACCCCTCCACTTT.

The rearrangement uses TRBV28 and TRBJ1-5; D unresolved. The CDR3 is made up of 11 amino acids. V was trimmed by 7 bases and J by 3 bases, leaving 4 bases between them. Germline loops: CDR1 MDHEN, CDR2 SYDVKM. CDR3 residues: CASKNNQPQHF. The DNA of the CDR3 is TGTGCCAGCAAGAACAATCAGCCCCAGCATTTT.

This rearrangement joins TRBV29-1 to TRBJ1-1; unclear D gene. The CDR3 sequence is 13 residues long. The germline V gene encodes CDR1 SQVTM and CDR2 ANQGSEA. Trimming stripped 8 bases from V and 5 bases from J, with 18 bases between. CDR3 amino acids: CSSTRGLGTEAFF. Written as DNA, the CDR3 is TGCAGCAGTACTCGGGGTTTGGGGACTGAAGCTTTCTTT.

Regarding this clone: Additional DNA sequences in this sample encode the identical CDR3. The chain is built from TRBV12-3 or TRBV12-4 and TRBJ2-2; D gene uncertain. The CDR3 is 12 amino acids. V gave up 3 bases and J gave up 5 bases, with 4 bases separating them. The CDR3 spells CASSFRTGELFF. The DNA for the CDR3 is TGTGCCAGCAGTTTTCGTACCGGGGAGCTGTTTTTT.

This chain links TRBV15 with TRBJ2-6; weak D call: TRBD2 (5 bases). Germline V gene data show CDR1 as LNHNV and CDR2 as YYDKDF (reference sequence). This CDR3 has 17 residues. V gave up 2 bases and J gave up 2 bases, with 13 bases separating them. CDR3 in amino acids: CATSRSRGVTGANVLTF. In DNA form, the CDR3 reads TGTGCCACCAGCAGATCCCGGGGAGTTACTGGGGCCAACGTCCTGACTTTC.

The CDR3 loop reads CASSLQGILNTEAFF. Here the CDR3 DNA reads TGTGCCAGCAGCTTACAGGGCATTTTAAACACTGAAGCTTTCTTT. V and J are TRBV11-2 and TRBJ1-1; D may be TRBD1 (5 bases). The CDR3 runs 15 residues. Germline V lookup: CDR1 SGHAT, CDR2 FQNNGV. V was clipped by 2 bases and J by 2 bases, with 12 bases between them. Full variable domain (remainder filled in from reference TRBV11-2 and TRBJ1-1): EAGVAQSPRYKIIEKRQSVAFWCNPISGHATLYWYQQILGQGPKLLIQFQNNGVVDDSQLPKDRFSAERLKGVDSTLKIQPAKLEDSAVYLCASSLQGILNTEAFFGQGTRLTVV.

The chain is built from TRBV27 and TRBJ2-5; 7 bases line up with TRBD2. The CDR3 extends over 13 amino acids. With 5 bases clipped from V and 5 bases from J, the junction kept 5 bases outside the gene matches. Germline loops: CDR1 MNHEY, CDR2 SMNVEV (reference sequence). CDR3 residues: CASSGLGLETQYF. The DNA for the CDR3 is TGTGCCAGCAGTGGACTAGGTTTGGAGACCCAGTACTTC.

In this sample, this clone turned up once. The rearrangement joins TRBV29-1 to TRBJ2-5; no firm D call. V was shortened by 4 bases and J by 2 bases, with 11 bases between the two germline ends. This CDR3 contains 13 residues. From germline, CDR1 is SQVTM and CDR2 ANQGSEA. CDR3 DNA sequence: TGCAGCGTTGTGACGGCCCTACAAGAGACCCAGTACTTC. It specifies CSVVTALQETQYF.

This rearrangement joins TRBV28 to TRBJ2-2; D is unclear. The CDR3 is 14 amino acids. Germline V CDR1 and CDR2: MDHEN, SYDVKM. V was cut by 2 bases and J by 5 bases, with 9 bases left in between. The CDR3 nucleotides read TGTGCCAGCAGTTTAAGTAGGGATACCGGGGAGCTGTTTTTT. It is translated as CASSLSRDTGELFF.

The rearrangement joins TRBV6-1 to TRBJ2-2; D may be TRBD2 (5 bases). The CDR3 is made up of 14 amino acids. V was pared by 0 bases and J by 6 bases, with 8 bases between. CDR1 MNHNS and CDR2 SASEGT come from the germline V gene. The CDR3 nucleotides are TGTGCCAGCAGTGAAGCGCAGAGGGCCGGGGAGCTGTTTTTT. Protein product: CASSEAQRAGELFF.

The chain uses TRBV25-1 and TRBJ2-7, with D tentatively TRBD2 (6 bases). The V and J ends lost 3 bases and 6 bases respectively, with 12 bases between them. The CDR3 consists of 13 residues. Per the germline V gene, CDR1 is MGHDK and CDR2 is SYGVNS. CDR3 DNA sequence: TGTGCCAGCAGTGATGCGGGGCTTGGCGAGCAGTACTTC. Protein sequence: CASSDAGLGEQYF.

The chain recombines TRBV19 with TRBJ1-5; D possibly corresponds to TRBD1 (6 bases). The germline V gene has CDR1 LNHDA and CDR2 SQIVND (reference sequence). V was trimmed by 7 bases and J by 6 bases, leaving 16 bases between them. The CDR3 covers 14 residues. The CDR3 loop reads CASKTPTGSQPQHF. The CDR3 nucleotides are TGTGCCAGTAAGACTCCCACAGGGAGTCAGCCCCAGCATTTT.

CDR3 DNA: TGTGCCAGCAGCTTAGTGGTGGCCAGGGAGGAGACCCAGTACTTC. Encoded protein: CASSLVVAREETQYF. The V gene is TRBV11-3, the J gene TRBJ2-5; D might be TRBD1 or TRBD2, each matching 5 bases. Looked up from germline, CDR1 is SGHNT and CDR2 is YENEEA. The CDR3 consists of 15 residues. V lost 1 base and J 5 bases, leaving 14 bases between the germline ends.

The chain is built from TRBV7-2 and TRBJ1-2; the D gene is possibly TRBD1 (6 bases). The CDR3 consists of 15 residues. The germline CDR1 and CDR2 sequences are SGHTA and FQGNSA. Trimming pared 0 bases from V and 8 bases from J, leaving 16 bases between. The CDR3 DNA reads TGTGCCAGCAGCTTAGCCCATTTACAGGGTTCCGGCTACACCTTC. It is translated as CASSLAHLQGSGYTF.

This chain connects TRBV30 to TRBJ1-6; no clear D. Germline V gene sequence: CDR1 GTSNPN, CDR2 SVGIG (reference sequence). With 2 bases removed from V and 5 bases from J, the gap between germline ends came to 13 bases. The CDR3 runs to 15 residues. The chain's CDR3 is CAWSWGLRNNSPLHF. CDR3 nucleotides: TGTGCCTGGAGTTGGGGTTTACGGAATAATTCACCCCTCCACTTT. Variable domain in full (rest from reference TRBV30 and TRBJ1-6): SQTIHQWPATLVQPVGSPLSLECTVEGTSNPNLYWYRQAAGRGLQLLFYSVGIGQISSEVPQNLSASRPQDRQFILSSKKLLLSDSGFYLCAWSWGLRNNSPLHFGNGTRLTVT.